The clone carrying this T cell receptor (beta chain) appeared a single time. Original processing methods: Amplifying reference gene primers gave estimates of nucleated cell counts. The table came from immunoSEQ multiplex PCR; TCRdb's copy has only in-frame clones and leaves some out. V and J calls and clone size are those listed in that table; D and trimming were worked out from the DNA. The sample consists of roughly 69,000 clones, around 80% of them appearing once. The sample originates from a study of blood T cell repertoires in COVID-19. Study-wide context: Researchers got acute and convalescent COVID-19 samples from the United States, Italy and Spain. Sample material is recorded as cDNA or gDNA derived from T cells, B-cell-depleted T cells, or PBMCs.

The CDR3 consists of 16 residues. The gene calls are TRBV21-1 and TRBJ2-5; TRBD1, the D gene given by the table, was not confirmed from the DNA. TRBV21-1 is recorded as a pseudogene. The sequencing input was peripheral blood. This TCR was recovered from a man aged 55-75 years with COVID-19, enrolled during active disease. The CDR3 loop is CASSRRDRGWAETQYF. The CDR3 nucleotides are TGTGCCAGCAGCCGCCGTGACAGGGGATGGGCAGAGACCCAGTACTTC.